This is a list of T cell receptor beta chains from one sample in a study of CD8+CD57+ T cells in acquired aplastic anemia. TCRdb re-derived calls from the reads in MiXCR, one entry per CDR3 protein. This sample has roughly 500,000 distinct CDR3 sequences, with more than 25% found just once. Sequences were obtained from sorted CD4+, CD8+, or CD8+CD57+ T cells (not recorded which) from PBMCs. These receptor sequences come from a human donor with aplastic anemia. CDR3s include the opening cysteine and the closing phenylalanine or tryptophan. Each record gives: V gene, J gene, clone size, D gene, CDR3 protein, CDR3 DNA. D genes are given only for firm matches. Clone size is shown for a subset of rows, as once, few, many or a class of expanded clone.

V: TRBV13
J: TRBJ1-4
size: -
D: -
CDR3: CATQRGHISGEKLFF
DNA: TGTGCCACACAACGGGGGCATATTTCGGGTGAAAAACTGTTTTTT

V: TRBV7-8
J: TRBJ1-4
size: -
D: -
CDR3: CASSLVNEKLFF
DNA: TGTGCCAGCAGCCTTGTTAATGAAAAACTGTTTTTT

V: TRBV7-2
J: TRBJ2-5
size: many
D: -
CDR3: CASSLGPRVQETQYF
DNA: TGTGCCAGCAGCTTAGGACCGAGGGTTCAAGAGACCCAGTACTTC

V: TRBV9
J: TRBJ1-3
size: few
D: -
CDR3: CASSVGSDSGNTIYF
DNA: TGTGCCAGCAGCGTAGGCAGCGACTCTGGAAACACCATATATTTT

V: TRBV10-3
J: TRBJ1-2
size: -
D: TRBD1
CDR3: CAIRRDSSFSGYTF
DNA: TGTGCCATCAGGAGGGACAGCTCTTTCAGTGGCTACACCTTC

V: TRBV7-8
J: TRBJ2-2
size: few
D: -
CDR3: CASSLSKGTGELFF
DNA: TGTGCCAGCAGCTTAAGTAAGGGGACCGGGGAGCTGTTTTTT

V: TRBV9
J: TRBJ2-5
size: many
D: -
CDR3: CASSVGGETQYF
DNA: TGTGCCAGCAGTGTCGGGGGAGAGACCCAGTACTTC

V: TRBV25-1
J: TRBJ1-6
size: once
D: -
CDR3: CASSDYRDYTPLHF
DNA: TGTGCCAGCAGTGATTATCGGGATTATACACCCCTCCACTTT

V: TRBV10-2
J: TRBJ1-1
size: many
D: -
CDR3: CASSEGSYEAFF
DNA: TGCGCCAGCAGTGAGGGATCTTATGAAGCTTTCTTT

V: TRBV19
J: TRBJ2-1
size: -
D: TRBD2
CDR3: CASSTGLAGGYNEQFF
DNA: TGTGCCAGTAGTACGGGACTAGCGGGCGGTTACAATGAGCAGTTCTTC

V: TRBV2
J: TRBJ2-7
size: -
D: -
CDR3: CASSGTVVYEQYF
DNA: TGTGCCAGCAGCGGGACCGTTGTGTACGAGCAGTACTTC

V: TRBV10-3
J: TRBJ1-4
size: many
D: TRBD1
CDR3: CAISESRTGPNEKLFF
DNA: TGTGCCATCAGTGAGTCGAGGACAGGGCCTAATGAAAAACTGTTTTTT

V: TRBV5-4
J: TRBJ1-6
size: few
D: -
CDR3: CASSLAGVNSYNSPLHF
DNA: TGTGCCAGCAGCTTGGCGGGGGTGAACTCCTATAATTCACCCCTCCACTTT

V: TRBV15
J: TRBJ2-5
size: many
D: -
CDR3: CATSRGDQETQYF
DNA: TGTGCCACCAGCAGGGGGGACCAAGAGACCCAGTACTTC

V: TRBV19
J: TRBJ1-6
size: once
D: TRBD1
CDR3: CASERQGNNSPLHF
DNA: TGTGCCAGTGAGAGACAGGGTAATAATTCACCCCTCCACTTT

V: TRBV24-1
J: TRBJ2-1
size: once
D: TRBD2
CDR3: CATSDFSRAGYNGQFF
DNA: TGTGCCACCAGTGATTTTTCTAGAGCGGGGTACAATGGGCAGTTCTTC

V: TRBV20-1
J: TRBJ1-2
size: many
D: -
CDR3: CSASWTGSYGYTF
DNA: TGCAGTGCTAGCTGGACCGGCAGCTATGGCTACACCTTC

V: TRBV10-3
J: TRBJ1-5
size: -
D: -
CDR3: CAIGDGTSQPQHF
DNA: TGTGCCATCGGGGACGGCACATCCCAGCCCCAGCATTTT

V: TRBV10-3
J: TRBJ2-3
size: many
D: TRBD2
CDR3: CAISESGLELSTDTQYF
DNA: TGTGCCATCAGTGAGTCGGGACTAGAGTTAAGCACAGATACGCAGTATTTT

V: TRBV20-1
J: TRBJ2-1
size: few
D: -
CDR3: CSAKDRKVIDEQFF
DNA: TGCAGTGCTAAAGACAGGAAGGTCATAGATGAGCAGTTCTTC

V: TRBV6-2/TRBV6-3
J: TRBJ1-2
size: many
D: -
CDR3: CASTIGDGYTF
DNA: TGTGCCAGCACGATAGGAGATGGCTACACCTTC

V: TRBV6-5
J: TRBJ1-2
size: many
D: TRBD1
CDR3: CASSHTTGQVYGYTF
DNA: TGTGCCAGCAGTCACACCACGGGACAGGTCTATGGCTACACCTTC

V: TRBV20-1
J: TRBJ2-1
size: -
D: -
CDR3: CSARDSRRTAIEQFF
DNA: TGCAGTGCTAGAGATAGTAGGAGGACAGCAATCGAGCAGTTCTTC

V: TRBV5-1
J: TRBJ1-2
size: -
D: -
CDR3: CASSRTAGADLRYTF
DNA: TGCGCCAGCAGTAGAACTGCAGGGGCGGACTTGCGCTACACCTTC

V: TRBV9
J: TRBJ1-1
size: -
D: -
CDR3: CASSVGGVLTEAFF
DNA: TGTGCCAGCAGCGTAGGGGGGGTCCTCACTGAAGCTTTCTTT